The text below deals with one T cell receptor beta chain. Its matching antigen is unknown. Profiling relied on immunoSEQ multiplex PCR, and the TCRdb table lists in-frame clones only, not all of them. This table has 55,000 to 75,000 clones, roughly four fifths appearing once. Prior autoimmune disease or systemic immunosuppression barred patients. This entry is derived from a study of OX40 agonist ivuxolimab in advanced cancers. As for the study in general: Mean age approximately 61 years, range about 20 to 90; 82.7% male. Partial responses were recorded for three patients, including one with hepatocellular carcinoma and two with cutaneous melanoma. Notes on the study in general: Certain nonresponders additionally had low normalized T-cell clonal expansion.

Deletions cut 2 bases from V and 5 bases from J, with 9 bases between. The CDR3 is 13 amino acids. CDR1 and CDR2 from the germline V gene are ENHRY and SYGVKD. Specimen: CD4+ or CD8+ T cells sorted from blood, collected in a trial of the OX40 agonist ivuxolimab. The receptor comes from an adult with an advanced solid tumor such as melanoma, head and neck, liver or kidney cancer. The chain employs TRBV10-3 and TRBJ2-5; a weak D match, TRBD2 (5 bases). The chain's CDR3 is CAISEGLMETQYF. The DNA for the CDR3 is TGTGCCATCAGTGAGGGACTGATGGAGACCCAGTACTTC.